This entry is about one TCR beta chain. The data were taken from a study of OX40 agonist ivuxolimab in advanced cancers. Study overall: The dose-escalation group included hepatocellular carcinoma, melanoma, renal cell carcinoma and head and neck cancer.

The CDR3 is 15 amino acids. CDR1 LGHNA and CDR2 YSLEER come from the germline V gene. Deletions cut 3 bases from V and 0 bases from J, with 11 bases between. Assay: immunoSEQ multiplex PCR; the TCRdb copy retains only in-frame clones and omits some. Among tens of thousands of clones listed, more than 75% were seen once. The sequencing used CD4+ or CD8+ T cells sorted from blood, collected in a trial of the OX40 agonist ivuxolimab. This rearrangement joins TRBV4-3 to TRBJ1-2; D unclear. The receptor comes from an adult with an advanced solid tumor such as melanoma, head and neck, liver or kidney cancer. The CDR3 region is CASSQSSGTNYGYTF. DNA for the CDR3: TGCGCCAGCAGCCAGAGTTCCGGGACTAACTATGGCTACACCTTC.